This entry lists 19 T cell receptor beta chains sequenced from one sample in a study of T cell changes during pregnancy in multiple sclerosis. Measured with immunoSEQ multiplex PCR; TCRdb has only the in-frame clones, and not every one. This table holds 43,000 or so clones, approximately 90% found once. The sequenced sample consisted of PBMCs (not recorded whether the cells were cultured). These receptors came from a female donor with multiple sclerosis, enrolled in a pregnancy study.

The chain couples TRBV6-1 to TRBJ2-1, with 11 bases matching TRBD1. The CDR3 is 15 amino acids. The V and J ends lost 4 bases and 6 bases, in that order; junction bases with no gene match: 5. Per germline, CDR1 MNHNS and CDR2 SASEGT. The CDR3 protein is CASSGGQGEINEQFF. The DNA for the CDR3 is TGTGCCAGCAGTGGGGGACAGGGGGAAATCAATGAGCAGTTCTTC.

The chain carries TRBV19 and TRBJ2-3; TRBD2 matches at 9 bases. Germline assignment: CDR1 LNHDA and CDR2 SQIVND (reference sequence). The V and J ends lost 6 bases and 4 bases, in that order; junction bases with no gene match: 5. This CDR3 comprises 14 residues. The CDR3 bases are TGTGCCAGTAGCAGTAGCGGGAGCGCAGATACGCAGTATTTT. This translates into CASSSSGSADTQYF.

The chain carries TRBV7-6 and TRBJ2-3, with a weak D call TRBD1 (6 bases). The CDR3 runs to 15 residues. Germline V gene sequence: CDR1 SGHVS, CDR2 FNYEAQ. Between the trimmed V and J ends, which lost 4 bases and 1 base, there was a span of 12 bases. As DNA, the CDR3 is TGTGCCAGCAGCTCGCCTTACAGGGGCACAGATACGCAGTATTTT. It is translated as CASSSPYRGTDTQYF.

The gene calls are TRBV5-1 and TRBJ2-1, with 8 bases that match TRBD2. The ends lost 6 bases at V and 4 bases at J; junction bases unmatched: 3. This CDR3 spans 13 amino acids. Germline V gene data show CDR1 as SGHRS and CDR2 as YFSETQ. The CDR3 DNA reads TGCGCCAGCACCCCGGGGGGGTACAATGAGCAGTTCTTC. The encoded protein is CASTPGGYNEQFF.

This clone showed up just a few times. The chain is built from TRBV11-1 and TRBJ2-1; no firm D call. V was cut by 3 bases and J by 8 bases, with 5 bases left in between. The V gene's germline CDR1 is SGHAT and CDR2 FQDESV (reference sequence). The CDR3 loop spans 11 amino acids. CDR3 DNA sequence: TGTGCCAGCAGCTTCGAGTATGAGCAGTTCTTC. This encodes CASSFEYEQFF.

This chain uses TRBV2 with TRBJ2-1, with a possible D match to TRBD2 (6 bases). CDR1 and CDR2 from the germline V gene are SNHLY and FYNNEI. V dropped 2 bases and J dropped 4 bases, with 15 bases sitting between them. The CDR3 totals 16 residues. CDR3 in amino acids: CASSESTLAAYNEQFF. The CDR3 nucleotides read TGTGCCAGCAGTGAATCTACATTAGCGGCGTACAATGAGCAGTTCTTC. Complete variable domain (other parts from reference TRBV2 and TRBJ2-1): EPEVTQTPSHQVTQMGQEVILRCVPISNHLYFYWYRQILGQKVEFLVSFYNNEISEKSEIFDDQFSVERPDGSNFTLKIRSTKLEDSAMYFCASSESTLAAYNEQFFGPGTRLTVL.

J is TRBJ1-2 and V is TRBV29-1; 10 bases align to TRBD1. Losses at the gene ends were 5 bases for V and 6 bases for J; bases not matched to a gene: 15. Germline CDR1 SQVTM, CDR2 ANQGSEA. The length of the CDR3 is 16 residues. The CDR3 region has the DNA TGCAGCGTTTGGTCCGACAGGGGGCGAGGGGGAGATGGCTACACCTTC. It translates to CSVWSDRGRGGDGYTF.

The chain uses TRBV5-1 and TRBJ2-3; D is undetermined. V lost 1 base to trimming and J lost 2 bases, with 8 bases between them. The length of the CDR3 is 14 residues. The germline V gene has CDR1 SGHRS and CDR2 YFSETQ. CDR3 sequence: CASSLSSATDTQYF. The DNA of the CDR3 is TGCGCCAGCAGCTTGTCGAGTGCCACAGATACGCAGTATTTT.

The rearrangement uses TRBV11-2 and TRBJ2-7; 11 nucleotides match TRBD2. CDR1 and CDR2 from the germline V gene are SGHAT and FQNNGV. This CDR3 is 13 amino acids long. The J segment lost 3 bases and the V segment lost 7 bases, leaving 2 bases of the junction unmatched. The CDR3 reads CASIGTSGYEQYF. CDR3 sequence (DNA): TGTGCCAGCATCGGGACTAGCGGCTACGAGCAGTACTTC.

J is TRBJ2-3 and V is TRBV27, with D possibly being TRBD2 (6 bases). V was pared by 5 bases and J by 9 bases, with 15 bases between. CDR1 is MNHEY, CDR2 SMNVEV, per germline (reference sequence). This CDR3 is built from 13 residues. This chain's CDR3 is CASSLSRGETQYF. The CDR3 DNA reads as TGTGCCAGCAGTCTTAGCCGCGGGGAGACGCAGTATTTT.

The CDR3 coding sequence is TGTGCCAGCAGTTTAAGCAGGGCAGGGGCCTACGAGCAGTACTTC. Its protein product is CASSLSRAGAYEQYF. This chain uses TRBV28 with TRBJ2-7; maybe TRBD1 (6 bases). Germline lookup yields CDR1 MDHEN and CDR2 SYDVKM. V shed 2 bases and J shed 2 bases, with 13 bases lying between them. This CDR3 spans 15 amino acids.

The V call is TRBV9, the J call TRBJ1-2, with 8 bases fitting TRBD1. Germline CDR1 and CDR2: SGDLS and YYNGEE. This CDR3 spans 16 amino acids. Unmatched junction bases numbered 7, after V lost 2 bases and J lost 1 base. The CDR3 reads CASSVGQGAFNYGYTF. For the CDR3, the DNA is TGTGCCAGCAGCGTCGGACAGGGAGCATTTAACTATGGCTACACCTTC.

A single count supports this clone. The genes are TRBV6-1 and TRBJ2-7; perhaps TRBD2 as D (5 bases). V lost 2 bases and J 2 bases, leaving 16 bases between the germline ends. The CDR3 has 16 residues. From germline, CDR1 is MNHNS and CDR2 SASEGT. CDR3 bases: TGTGCCAGCAGTGAATACGTTGGAGGTAATACCTACGAGCAGTACTTC. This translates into CASSEYVGGNTYEQYF.

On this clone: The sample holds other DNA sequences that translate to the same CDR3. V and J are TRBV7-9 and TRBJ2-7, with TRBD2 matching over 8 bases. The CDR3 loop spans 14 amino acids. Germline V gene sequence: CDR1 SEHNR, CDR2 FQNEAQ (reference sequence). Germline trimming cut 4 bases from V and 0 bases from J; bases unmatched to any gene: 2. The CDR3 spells CASSSSGSSYEQYF. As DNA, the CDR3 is TGTGCCAGCAGCTCGAGCGGGAGCTCCTACGAGCAGTACTTC.

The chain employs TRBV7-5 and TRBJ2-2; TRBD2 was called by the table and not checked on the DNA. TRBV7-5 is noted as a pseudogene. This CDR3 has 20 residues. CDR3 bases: TGTGCCAGAAGCTCCTACCGAGGACTAGAGCCCGGTCGTCTCACCGGGGAGCTGTTTTTT. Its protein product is CARSSYRGLEPGRLTGELFF.

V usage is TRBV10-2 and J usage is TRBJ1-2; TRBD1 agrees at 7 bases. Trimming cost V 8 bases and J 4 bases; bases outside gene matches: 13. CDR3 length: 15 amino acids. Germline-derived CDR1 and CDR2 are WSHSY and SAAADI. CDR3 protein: CASLIGDRASYGYTF. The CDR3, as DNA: TGCGCCAGCCTTATTGGAGACAGGGCTTCCTATGGCTACACCTTC.

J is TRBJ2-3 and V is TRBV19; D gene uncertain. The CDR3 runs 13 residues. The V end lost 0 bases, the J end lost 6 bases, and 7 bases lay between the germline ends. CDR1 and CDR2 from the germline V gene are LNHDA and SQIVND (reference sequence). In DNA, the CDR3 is TGTGCCAGTAGTATAGATCAAGGCGATACGCAGTATTTT. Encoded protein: CASSIDQGDTQYF.

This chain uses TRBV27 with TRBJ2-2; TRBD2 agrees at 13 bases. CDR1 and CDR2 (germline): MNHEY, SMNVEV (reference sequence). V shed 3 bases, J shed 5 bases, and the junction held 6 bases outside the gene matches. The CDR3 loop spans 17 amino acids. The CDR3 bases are TGTGCCAGCAGTTTTTTAACTAGCGGGAGGGCGACCGGGGAGCTGTTTTTT. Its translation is CASSFLTSGRATGELFF.

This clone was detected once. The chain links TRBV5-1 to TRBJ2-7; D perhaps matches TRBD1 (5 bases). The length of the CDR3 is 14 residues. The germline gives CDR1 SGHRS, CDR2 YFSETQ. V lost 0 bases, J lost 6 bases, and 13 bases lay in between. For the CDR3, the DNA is TGCGCCAGCAGCTTGGCGAGTTTGGGGCGCGAGCAGTACTTC. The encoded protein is CASSLASLGREQYF.